The TCR beta chain described here comes from a study of blood T cell repertoires in COVID-19. Looking at the study overall: Both acute and convalescent COVID-19 samples were obtained from the United States, Italy and Spain. PBMCs, B-cell-depleted T cells, or T cells were the source of the cDNA or gDNA that made up the material.

Methods used by the authors: Amplification of reference gene primers was used by the study to estimate nucleated cell counts. Repertoires were generated with immunoSEQ multiplex PCR, while TCRdb's copy carries only in-frame clones and drops some. From that table come the V and J calls and clone size; the DNA was used to work out D and trimming. The sample lists 35,000 to 50,000 clones, approximately 89% seen once, with 1% to 1.5% in the top ten. Germline CDR1 is MNHEY and CDR2 is SVGAGI. V was clipped by 4 bases and J by 8 bases, with 3 bases between them. This CDR3 has 10 amino acids. Sequenced sample: peripheral blood. This clonotype was obtained from a woman between 40 and 55 years old with acute or convalescent COVID-19. The genes are TRBV6-5 and TRBJ2-1; D remains unclear. The chain's CDR3 is CASSSYEQFF. The CDR3 coding sequence is TGTGCCAGCAGTTCTTATGAGCAGTTCTTC.